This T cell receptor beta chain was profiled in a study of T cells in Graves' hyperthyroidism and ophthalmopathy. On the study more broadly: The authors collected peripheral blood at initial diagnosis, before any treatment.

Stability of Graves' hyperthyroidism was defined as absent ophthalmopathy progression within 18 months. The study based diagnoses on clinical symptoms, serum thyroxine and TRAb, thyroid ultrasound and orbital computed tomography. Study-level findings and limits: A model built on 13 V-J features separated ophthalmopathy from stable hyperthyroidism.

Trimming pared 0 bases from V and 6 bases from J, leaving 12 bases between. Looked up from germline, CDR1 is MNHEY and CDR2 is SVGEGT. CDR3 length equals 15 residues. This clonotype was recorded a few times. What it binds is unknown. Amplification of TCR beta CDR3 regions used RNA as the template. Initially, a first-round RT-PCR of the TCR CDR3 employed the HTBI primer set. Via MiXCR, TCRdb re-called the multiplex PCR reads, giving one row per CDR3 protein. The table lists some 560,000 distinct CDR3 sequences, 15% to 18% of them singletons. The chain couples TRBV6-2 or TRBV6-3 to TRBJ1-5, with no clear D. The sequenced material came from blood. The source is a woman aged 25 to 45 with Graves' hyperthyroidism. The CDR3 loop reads CASSYSIRVRQPQHF. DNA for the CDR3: TGTGCCAGCAGTTACTCGATACGCGTCCGTCAGCCCCAGCATTTT.